The clone carrying this TCR beta chain was found a few times. Time point given: newly diagnosed GD, antithyroid drugs for less than 3 months. The TCR library was made from RNA that had been extracted from PBMCs in TRIzol. These data originate in a study of regulatory T cells in long-lasting Graves disease. Trimming cost V 1 base and J 3 bases; bases outside gene matches: 11. The CDR3 is 20 residues long. Germline loops: CDR1 SGHNT, CDR2 YYREEE (reference sequence). Construction of the TCR beta libraries employed iRepertoire HTBI primers in conjunction with Arm-PCR of CDR3 regions. In TCRdb, the multiplex PCR reads were re-called with MiXCR into one record per CDR3 protein. The table shows 410,000 or so distinct CDR3 sequences, with 14% to 15% occurring only once. The same data also went into a second study, on T cells in Graves' hyperthyroidism and ophthalmopathy.

The sequencing used peripheral blood mononuclear cells (PBMCs), collected at new diagnosis, from a patient treated with antithyroid drugs. The chain combines TRBV5-4 with TRBJ2-3; 16 bases align to TRBD2. The sequence was collected from a woman in her 30s with Graves disease. CDR3 region: CASSLFRGLAGGVRTDTQYF. CDR3 sequence (DNA): TGTGCCAGCAGCTTGTTCCGGGGACTAGCGGGAGGGGTTCGGACAGATACGCAGTATTTT.